This TCR beta chain was sequenced in a study of blood T cell repertoires in COVID-19. Study details: The samples span acute and convalescent COVID-19 from the United States, Italy and Spain.

Assay used: immunoSEQ multiplex PCR; TCRdb lists only in-frame clones, some missing. This table holds 40,000 to 60,000 clones, roughly 84% found once. Trimming cost V 4 bases and J 3 bases, with 16 bases left between them. There are 15 residues in the CDR3. Germline values: CDR1 SGHRS, CDR2 YFSETQ. The source is a woman aged 55 to 70 with acute or convalescent COVID-19. The V gene is TRBV5-1, the J gene TRBJ1-1; D is possibly TRBD1 (5 bases). Specimen: peripheral blood. The CDR3 loop reads CASSPGLVRDTEAFF. The CDR3 bases are TGCGCCAGCAGCCCAGGGTTAGTTAGGGACACTGAAGCTTTCTTT. The full variable domain, with the rest looked up from reference TRBV5-1 and TRBJ1-1, is KAGVTQTPRYLIKTRGQQVTLSCSPISGHRSVSWYQQTPGQGLQFLFEYFSETQRNKGNFPGRFSGRQFSNSRSEMNVSTLELGDSALYLCASSPGLVRDTEAFFGQGTRLTVV.